This T cell receptor (beta chain) was sequenced in a study of T cells in Graves' hyperthyroidism and ophthalmopathy. Study at large: Initial diagnosis, before any treatment, was when peripheral blood was collected.

V lost 1 base to trimming and J lost 2 bases; unmatched junction nucleotides: 7. The CDR3 consists of 16 residues. RNA transcripts yielded amplified TCR beta CDR3 regions. With the HTBI primer set, the TCR CDR3 went through a first round of RT-PCR. TCRdb processed the multiplex PCR reads anew with MiXCR; each CDR3 protein has one entry. The sample includes fewer than 500,000 distinct CDR3 sequences, about 15% of them seen just once. Points from the study as a whole: Most clonotypes that expanded in the thyroid above 0.001 also showed up in blood.

This clonotype was recorded at least ten times. Its antigen is unidentified. The clonotype was recovered from a young man with Graves' ophthalmopathy. Input material: blood. The J gene is TRBJ1-2, the V gene TRBV12-3 or TRBV12-4; 7 nucleotides match TRBD1. In DNA form, the CDR3 reads TGTGCCAGCAGTTTAGGGGGACAGTTCCACAACTATGGCTACACCTTC. It encodes CASSLGGQFHNYGYTF.